One and the same sample provided the 14 T cell receptor beta chains below, sequenced in a study of OX40 agonist ivuxolimab in advanced cancers. Sequencing used immunoSEQ multiplex PCR; TCRdb keeps in-frame clones, though not all of them. The repertoire holds 64,000 or so clones, with roughly 80% as singletons. The sample in question was CD4+ or CD8+ T cells sorted from blood, obtained in a trial of the OX40 agonist ivuxolimab. The receptors here all came from an adult with an advanced solid tumor such as melanoma, head and neck, liver or kidney cancer.

The V gene is TRBV6-5, the J gene TRBJ2-1, with unresolved D. The germline V gene encodes CDR1 MNHEY and CDR2 SVGAGI. V lost 0 bases and J 5 bases, leaving 8 bases between the germline ends. The CDR3 spans 14 residues. CDR3 loop: CASSYSARNNEQFF. As DNA, the CDR3 is TGTGCCAGCAGTTACTCGGCAAGGAACAATGAGCAGTTCTTC.

The chain employs TRBV5-1 and TRBJ1-2; maybe TRBD1 (6 bases). This CDR3 comprises 14 residues. Looked up from germline, CDR1 is SGHRS and CDR2 is YFSETQ. V gave up 4 bases and J gave up 1 base, with 11 bases separating them. The DNA for the CDR3 is TGCGCCAGCAGCCACGGGGGCAGTAACTATGGCTACACCTTC. Translation: CASSHGGSNYGYTF.

The gene calls are TRBV7-2 and TRBJ2-5; 15 nucleotides align to TRBD2. The germline CDR1 and CDR2 sequences are SGHTA and FQGNSA. The CDR3 sequence is 17 residues long. Trimming removed 5 bases from V and 5 bases from J; junction bases left unmatched: 9. The CDR3: CASSQGLAGGVGETQYF. In DNA, the CDR3 is TGTGCCAGCAGCCAAGGACTAGCGGGAGGGGTTGGCGAGACCCAGTACTTC.

This clone was observed a handful of times. The chain carries TRBV2 and TRBJ1-3; D remains unclear. V lost 5 bases, J lost 4 bases, and 9 bases lay in between. The length of the CDR3 is 13 residues. Per germline, CDR1 SNHLY and CDR2 FYNNEI. In DNA, the CDR3 is TGTGCCAGCAGTCTCGGGGTGGGAAACACCATATATTTT. Translation: CASSLGVGNTIYF.

The V gene is TRBV11-3, the J gene TRBJ2-3; tentatively, D is TRBD2 (5 bases). The CDR3 is 13 residues long. Trimming stripped 5 bases from V and 6 bases from J, with 12 bases between. From germline, CDR1 is SGHNT and CDR2 YENEEA. The CDR3 DNA follows: TGTGCCAGCAGCCTAGCCCCTTGGGATACGCAGTATTTT. Translating gives CASSLAPWDTQYF.

The sample holds one count of this clone. The gene calls are TRBV7-2 and TRBJ1-1; D uncertain. Between the trimmed V and J ends, which lost 1 base and 2 bases, there was a span of 8 bases. Germline V gene lookup returns CDR1 SGHTA and CDR2 FQGNSA. This CDR3 is 14 amino acids long. The DNA for the CDR3 is TGTGCCAGCAGCTTAGGCTCAGCAAACACTGAAGCTTTCTTT. Its protein is CASSLGSANTEAFF.

The genes are TRBV1 and TRBJ2-5; whether TRBD2, the table's D call, matches the DNA was not checked. TRBV1 is designated a pseudogene. CDR3 length: 21 amino acids. In nucleotides, the CDR3 is TGCACCAGCAGCCAATACCCGGGACTAGCGGGAGGGCCCGGTTTCCAAGAGACCCAGTACTTC. As protein: CTSSQYPGLAGGPGFQETQYF.

This CDR3 reads CASSQDLMQLEKLFF. For the CDR3, the DNA is TGCGCCAGCAGCCAAGACCTAATGCAGCTTGAAAAACTGTTTTTT. This chain uses TRBV4-1 with TRBJ1-4; D remains ambiguous. Germline-derived CDR1 and CDR2 are MGHRA and YSYEKL. CDR3 length: 15 residues. V was shortened by 0 bases and J by 7 bases, with 12 bases between the two germline ends.

V gene TRBV28 combines with J gene TRBJ2-1; D is unresolved. This CDR3 comprises 16 residues. V lost 3 bases to trimming and J lost 0 bases, with 12 bases between them. The germline gives CDR1 MDHEN, CDR2 SYDVKM. CDR3 nucleotide sequence: TGTGCCAGCAGTTTCCTTAAGCTGTACTCCTACAATGAGCAGTTCTTC. Translating it yields CASSFLKLYSYNEQFF.

The V call is TRBV5-5, the J call TRBJ2-2, with a possible D match to TRBD2 (6 bases). Germline CDR1 and CDR2: SGHKS and YYEKEE (reference sequence). The CDR3 consists of 15 residues. Between the trimmed V and J ends, which lost 4 bases and 7 bases, there was a span of 17 bases. The chain's CDR3 is CASSPFGTRGGELFF. For the CDR3, the DNA is TGTGCCAGCAGCCCTTTCGGGACGCGGGGCGGGGAGCTGTTTTTT.

The rearrangement uses TRBV29-1 and TRBJ1-4; D gene uncertain. Trimming removed 4 bases from V and 4 bases from J, with 7 bases in between. This CDR3 is built from 12 residues. Germline loops: CDR1 SQVTM, CDR2 ANQGSEA. DNA of the CDR3: TGCAGCGTTGTCGGCGGTAATGAAAAACTGTTTTTT. It translates to CSVVGGNEKLFF.

In this sample, this clone turned up a few times. V and J are TRBV7-2 and TRBJ1-2, with 9 bases matching TRBD1. The CDR3 loop spans 15 amino acids. CDR1 and CDR2 (germline): SGHTA, FQGNSA. With V trimmed by 2 bases and J by 4 bases, 5 bases remained unmatched. CDR3 nucleotide sequence: TGTGCCAGCAGCTTAAGGACAGGGGACTCCTATGGCTACACCTTC. Its protein product is CASSLRTGDSYGYTF.

This rearrangement joins TRBV19 to TRBJ1-5, with a weak D call TRBD1 (5 bases). The CDR3 has 15 amino acids. The V and J ends lost 1 base and 0 bases respectively, with 7 bases between them. The germline V gene encodes CDR1 LNHDA and CDR2 SQIVND (reference sequence). In nucleotides, the CDR3 is TGTGCCAGTAGTATAGGGGGGTATAGCAATCAGCCCCAGCATTTT. Protein sequence: CASSIGGYSNQPQHF.

The gene calls are TRBV5-1 and TRBJ1-2; D is unclear. CDR1 and CDR2 (germline): SGHRS, YFSETQ. This CDR3 region has 13 residues. Trimming pared 0 bases from V and 7 bases from J, leaving 10 bases between. The CDR3 loop reads CASSLAGRSGYTF. CDR3 sequence (DNA): TGCGCCAGCAGCTTGGCTGGCAGGAGTGGCTACACCTTC.